A selection of T cell receptor beta chains follows, all from one sample in a study of blood T cell repertoires in COVID-19. The protocol was immunoSEQ multiplex PCR, while the TCRdb copy is restricted to in-frame clones and leaves out a portion. This table holds about 270,000 clones, 91% found once. The sequenced sample was PBMCs or T cells enriched from blood (not recorded which). The receptors stem from a man between 35 and 55 years old who had been exposed to COVID-19. The CDR3 runs from the conserved cysteine through the conserved F or W. Each record gives: clone size, D gene, J gene, V gene, CDR3 protein, CDR3 DNA. The D gene is left open where the match is weak. Clone size, where shown, is once, few, many, or a class for clones that have expanded.

NA	TRBD1	TRBJ1-6	TRBV30	CAWSWDSYNSPLHF	TGTGCCTGGAGTTGGGACAGCTATAATTCACCCCTCCACTTT
NA	TRBD1	TRBJ2-7	TRBV27	CASSFYQGVSYEQYF	TGTGCCAGCAGTTTTTATCAGGGGGTTTCCTACGAGCAGTACTTC
NA	TRBD1	TRBJ1-4	TRBV19	CASRTGGATNEKLFF	TGTGCCAGTAGGACAGGGGGTGCAACTAATGAAAAACTGTTTTTT
once	NA	TRBJ1-1	TRBV2	CASTQPSGVNTEAFF	TGTGCCAGCACCCAACCGTCCGGGGTGAACACTGAAGCTTTCTTT
NA	TRBD1	TRBJ1-4	TRBV3-1/TRBV3-2	CASSATGGGNEKLFF	TGTGCCAGCAGCGCAACAGGGGGCGGTAATGAAAAACTGTTTTTT
NA	NA	TRBJ2-1	TRBV7-3	CASSQGLAQFF	TGTGCCAGCAGCCAAGGACTGGCACAGTTCTTC
NA	TRBD1	TRBJ2-6	TRBV10-1	CASSPTGTGANVLTF	TGCGCCAGCAGCCCGACAGGGACTGGGGCCAACGTCCTGACTTTC
once	NA	TRBJ2-3	TRBV12-5	CASGLVYLGGATDTQYF	TGTGCTAGTGGTTTGGTGTATTTGGGAGGTGCCACAGATACGCAGTATTTT
NA	TRBD1	TRBJ1-4	TRBV2	CASSETGGFNEKLFF	TGTGCCAGCAGCGAGACAGGGGGCTTTAATGAAAAACTGTTTTTT
NA	NA	TRBJ2-7	TRBV27	CASRRNYEQYF	TGTGCCAGCAGGAGGAACTACGAGCAGTACTTC
NA	NA	TRBJ1-1	TRBV2	CASREGWNTEAFF	TGTGCCAGCAGGGAGGGATGGAACACTGAAGCTTTCTTT
NA	TRBD2	TRBJ2-3	TRBV10-1	CASSAGLAGGPFPGTDTQYF	TGCGCCAGCAGTGCGGGACTAGCGGGAGGGCCCTTTCCAGGCACAGATACGCAGTATTTT
NA	NA	TRBJ2-7	TRBV5-6	CASSLVQGFLYEQYF	TGTGCCAGCAGCTTGGTACAGGGTTTTTTATACGAGCAGTACTTC
few	NA	TRBJ2-7	TRBV28	CASSAQGQPYEQYF	TGTGCCAGCAGTGCCCAGGGGCAGCCCTACGAGCAGTACTTC
NA	NA	TRBJ2-2	TRBV6-2/TRBV6-3	CASSYSRYEGANTGELFF	TGTGCCAGCAGTTACTCTAGGTACGAGGGGGCGAACACCGGGGAGCTGTTTTTT
NA	NA	TRBJ1-5	TRBV19	CASSIPVTSGQPQHF	TGTGCCAGTAGTATACCGGTGACCAGCGGTCAGCCCCAGCATTTT
NA	TRBD2	TRBJ2-1	TRBV5-1	CASSAGGEQFF	TGCGCCAGCAGCGCCGGGGGGGAGCAGTTCTTC
once	TRBD1	TRBJ1-2	TRBV27	CASSFGQGANYGYTF	TGTGCCAGCAGTTTTGGACAGGGGGCTAACTATGGCTACACCTTC
NA	NA	TRBJ1-4	TRBV6-1	CASSEGRVANEKLFF	TGTGCCAGCAGTGAGGGCAGGGTCGCTAATGAAAAACTGTTTTTT
NA	NA	TRBJ2-7	TRBV6-1	CASRDGYEQYF	TGTGCCAGCCGTGACGGGTACGAGCAGTACTTC
NA	NA	TRBJ1-2	TRBV28	CASLVRGGGYTF	TGTGCCAGTCTTGTCAGGGGTGGCGGCTACACCTTC
NA	TRBD1	TRBJ1-5	TRBV19	CASSPPTGGFQPQHF	TGTGCCAGTAGTCCCCCCACAGGGGGCTTTCAGCCCCAGCATTTT
NA	TRBD1	TRBJ1-6	TRBV30	CAWSTGQGVNSPLHF	TGTGCCTGGAGTACGGGACAGGGAGTCAATTCACCCCTCCACTTT
NA	NA	TRBJ1-1	TRBV7-9	CASSSTRDIKIEAFF	TGTGCCAGCAGCTCCACCCGGGACATAAAAATTGAAGCTTTCTTT
NA	TRBD1	TRBJ1-1	TRBV14	CASSQALTGDTEAFF	TGTGCCAGCAGCCAAGCCTTGACAGGGGACACTGAAGCTTTCTTT
NA	NA	TRBJ1-5	TRBV16	CASSQSAGDQPQHF	TGTGCCAGCAGCCAATCGGCAGGGGATCAGCCCCAGCATTTT